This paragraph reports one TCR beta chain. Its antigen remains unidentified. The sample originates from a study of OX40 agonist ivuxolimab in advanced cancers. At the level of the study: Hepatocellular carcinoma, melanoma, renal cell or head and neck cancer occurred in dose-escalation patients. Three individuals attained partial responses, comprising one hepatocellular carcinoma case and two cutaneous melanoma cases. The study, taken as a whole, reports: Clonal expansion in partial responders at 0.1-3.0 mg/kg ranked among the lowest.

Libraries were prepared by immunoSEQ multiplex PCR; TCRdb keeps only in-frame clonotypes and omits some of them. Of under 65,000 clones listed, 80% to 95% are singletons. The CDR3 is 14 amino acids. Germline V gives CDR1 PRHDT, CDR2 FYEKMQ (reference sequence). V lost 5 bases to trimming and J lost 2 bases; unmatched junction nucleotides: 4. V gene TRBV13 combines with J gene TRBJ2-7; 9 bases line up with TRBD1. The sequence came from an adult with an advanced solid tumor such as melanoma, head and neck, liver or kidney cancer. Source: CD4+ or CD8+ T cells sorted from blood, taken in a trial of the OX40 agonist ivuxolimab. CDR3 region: CASSAGQGPYEQYF. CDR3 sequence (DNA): TGTGCCAGCAGCGCGGGACAGGGCCCCTACGAGCAGTACTTC.